One and the same sample provided the 7 T cell receptor beta chains below, sequenced in a study of cytomegalovirus exposure and HLA in healthy donors. Clones were read by immunoSEQ multiplex PCR, and TCRdb kept only the in-frame ones, dropping some. This table holds over 150,000 clones, around 84% found once. The specimen was PBMCs. The receptor set was obtained from a human donor in good health.

This clone was found a few times. The chain joins TRBV4-1 to TRBJ2-1; TRBD2 aligns across 10 bases. The V and J ends lost 4 bases and 15 bases, in that order; junction bases with no gene match: 6. Germline V gene data show CDR1 as MGHRA and CDR2 as YSYEKL. The CDR3 length is 12 residues. CDR3 residues: CASSPPGTSAFF. In DNA, the CDR3 is TGCGCCAGCAGCCCACCAGGGACTAGCGCGTTCTTC.

CDR3 DNA: TGTGCCAGCAGCGGACAGATGAGCTACGAGCAGTACTTC. Its translation is CASSGQMSYEQYF. This chain uses TRBV9 with TRBJ2-7; the D gene is possibly TRBD1 (5 bases). V lost 3 bases to trimming and J lost 3 bases, with 10 bases between them. CDR3 length equals 13 residues. CDR1 SGDLS and CDR2 YYNGEE come from the germline V gene.

The V gene is TRBV10-2, the J gene TRBJ2-2; D is possibly TRBD1 (6 bases). V lost 8 bases and J 7 bases, leaving 14 bases between the germline ends. The CDR3 is 13 amino acids. Germline V gene data show CDR1 as WSHSY and CDR2 as SAAADI. CDR3 in amino acids: CASRDKLRGELFF. As DNA, the CDR3 is TGCGCCAGCCGGGACAAGCTTCGCGGGGAGCTGTTTTTT.

This clone was recorded only once. The chain recombines TRBV25-1 with TRBJ2-4, with a possible D match to TRBD1 (6 bases). The V gene's germline CDR1 is MGHDK and CDR2 SYGVNS. This CDR3 comprises 17 residues. With 1 base removed from V and 7 bases from J, the gap between germline ends came to 20 bases. The chain's CDR3 is CASSESQGFPSRNIQYF. Written as DNA, the CDR3 is TGTGCCAGCAGTGAATCGCAGGGGTTCCCGTCAAGGAACATTCAGTACTTC.

This chain joins TRBV15 and TRBJ2-1; TRBD1 aligns across 8 bases. Germline V gene sequence: CDR1 LNHNV, CDR2 YYDKDF (reference sequence). This CDR3 spans 15 amino acids. V trimming: 0 bases; J trimming: 8 bases; junction bases outside the gene matches: 6. The CDR3 sequence: CATSREGQGPDEQFF. As DNA, the CDR3 is TGTGCCACCAGCAGAGAAGGACAGGGTCCGGATGAGCAGTTCTTC. The whole variable domain, filled in from reference TRBV15 and TRBJ2-1, reads DAMVIQNPRYQVTQFGKPVTLSCSQTLNHNVMYWYQQKSSQAPKLLFHYYDKDFNNEADTPDNFQSRRPNTSFCFLDIRSPGLGDTAMYLCATSREGQGPDEQFFGPGTRLTVL.

The chain joins TRBV5-1 to TRBJ2-7, with 10 bases lining up with TRBD1. CDR1 is SGHRS, CDR2 YFSETQ, per germline. The CDR3 runs 20 residues. V dropped 2 bases and J dropped 2; count of bases not matched to a gene: 19. The CDR3 nucleotides are TGCGCCAGCAGCTTCGCCCACCGGGACAGGGGAGAGGCGACAGCCTACGAGCAGTACTTC. This gives the protein CASSFAHRDRGEATAYEQYF.

The chain couples TRBV9 to TRBJ1-6; D may be TRBD1 (5 bases). The CDR3 is 16 amino acids. Trimming took 0 bases from V and 5 from J, leaving 12 bases between them. Germline V gene data show CDR1 as SGDLS and CDR2 as YYNGEE. CDR3 in DNA: TGTGCCAGCAGCGTAGGTAGCAGGGCTGATAATTCACCCCTCCACTTT. It specifies CASSVGSRADNSPLHF. Together with reference TRBV9 and TRBJ1-6, the CDR3 gives the full variable domain: DSGVTQTPKHLITATGQRVTLRCSPRSGDLSVYWYQQSLDQGLQFLIQYYNGEERAKGNILERFSAQQFPDLHSELNLSSLELGDSALYFCASSVGSRADNSPLHFGNGTRLTVT.